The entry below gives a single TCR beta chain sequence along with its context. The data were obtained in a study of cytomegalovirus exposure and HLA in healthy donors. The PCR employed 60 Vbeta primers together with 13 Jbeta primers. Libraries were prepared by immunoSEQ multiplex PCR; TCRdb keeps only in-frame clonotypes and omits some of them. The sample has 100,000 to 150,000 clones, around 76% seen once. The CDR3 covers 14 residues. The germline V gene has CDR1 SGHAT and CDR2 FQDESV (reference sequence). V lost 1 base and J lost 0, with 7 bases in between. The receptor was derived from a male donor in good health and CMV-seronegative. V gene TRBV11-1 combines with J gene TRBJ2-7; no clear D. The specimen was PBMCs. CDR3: CASSLVPNSYEQYF. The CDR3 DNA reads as TGTGCCAGCAGCTTAGTCCCCAACTCCTACGAGCAGTACTTC.